The present T cell receptor (beta chain) was sequenced within a study of identical twins (dated by TCRdb to 2016 to 2017). Turning to the overall study: To test whether fetal clonotypes persist, the study used deep sequencing on TCR alpha and beta repertoires from monozygotic twins, unrelated adults of various ages, and cord blood. Replicate twin experiments were performed at different times using different library preparation protocols to rule out contamination. Overall study results and their limits: Compared with coincidental sharing between unrelated individuals, an excess of low generation-probability sequences was observed among out-of-frame TCR alpha sequences shared between twins. Zero-insertion analyses could be partly confounded by invariant T cells such as MAIT and iNKT, although diverse VJ usage argued against such confounding for most clonotypes. Conclusions relied on cross-sectional statistical analysis, since the same donors could not be followed over many years. A weaker excess of twin sharing was found in beta out-of-frame sequences because the signal-to-noise ratio was lowered by fewer shared sequences. Abundant cord blood beta clonotypes had fewer insertions, young adult naive repertoires showed a similar but weaker trend, and memory repertoires showed no such trend. Out-of-frame TCR alpha sharing in monozygotic twins was systematically underestimated by recombination models, whereas sharing between unrelated individuals was in agreement with the recombination models.

All donors were healthy Caucasians. The study also sequenced three unrelated non-twin adults: a male aged 18 to 29, a male aged 50 to 60 and a female aged 50 to 60. Miltenyi CD45RO+ enrichment and human naive T-cell isolation kits were used to isolate memory (CD45RO+) and naive T cells from PBMC. With respect to this clonotype: Which antigen it targets is not known. No much larger clone is present one base from it, and per-base qualities are unavailable.

The library was built by means of 5' RACE. Sequencing relied on an Illumina HiSeq 2000. A universal primer binding site was introduced by template switching, and a unique molecular identifier was present in the final cDNA, enabling accurate counting of TCR cDNA molecules. First-strand cDNA for TCR alpha and beta chains was synthesized from specific primers in the conserved constant-segment region. Each cDNA library was double barcoded, with a SMART-Mk sample barcode plus Illumina barcodes, to control for contamination. TruSeq adapter sequences along with Illumina sample barcodes were introduced in two successive PCR steps. The Illumina HiSeq platform was used with custom primers to sequence TCR alpha and beta cDNA libraries. Regarding the original processing steps: MiGEC processed the raw reads to extract unique molecular identifiers, while MiXCR was used to determine the CDR3 positions. Recombination models were inferred per individual with the repgenHMM and IGoR tools using an EM algorithm. The analysis of shared clonotypes was done with the tcR package in R, with sharing normalized by the product of cloneset sizes. To study raw recombination without the effects of thymic and clonal selection, out-of-frame nonproductive sequences were analyzed. In TCRdb, the public reads were trimmed at Q25 with fastp and aligned with MiXCR, with productive beta chains retained. Each CDR3 protein appears once, grouped with its most common genes and DNA. These V and J calls originate from TCRdb's pipeline instead of the authors' own analysis. The sample contains 350,000 or so distinct CDR3 sequences, approximately 8.8% of them found a single time. The ten largest clonotypes hold about 9.1% of the sample.

The sequencing input was naive T cells sorted from blood. What the cell subset or site label conveys for this sample: cells isolated with a human naive T-cell isolation kit. This clonotype was obtained from a woman between 45 and 60 years old in good health.

Here is the DNA: TGTGCCAGCGGGGCGGTGGCTGAAAAACTGTTTTTT. This yields the protein CASGAVAEKLFF. The receptor chain draws on TRBV12-3 or TRBV12-4 and TRBJ1-4, with a weak D call of TRBD1 (5 bases match). V was cut back by 8 bases and J by 7 bases, leaving a gap of 11 bases between them. Inclusive of the bounding cysteine and phenylalanine, the CDR3 is 12 residues long. CDR3 DNA is the only sequence kept; it has 36 bases, read in frame from the first base.